Here is one T cell receptor beta chain with its context. Its antigen is unknown. There are no base qualities to consult, and no much larger clone falls within one base. The data belong to a study of T cell responses to AZD1222 COVID-19 vaccine (dated by TCRdb to the early 2020s). Looking at the study overall: AZD1222 recipients with second doses at about 4 weeks or about 12 weeks were pooled, because spike-specific TCR depth and breadth did not differ between schedules. Trial participants were enrolled by age into subgroups of 18-55, 56-69 and 70-plus years, and about 150, 27 and 61 TCR-sequenced participants, respectively, were included in these subgroups. A total of 233 trial participants underwent TCR sequencing, of whom 200 to 220 had received two doses of AZD1222 and some 25 had received two doses of the MenACWY control vaccine.

The CDR3 regions of human TCRbeta chains were subjected to immunosequencing. The original methods were these. TCRs in the repertoires were matched against a reference library of SARS-CoV-2-specific TCRs that had been generated with the MIRA antigen-specificity platform. Breadth was defined as the fraction of unique TCRs that were SARS-CoV-2-associated, and depth was defined as the fraction of total T cells that were SARS-CoV-2-associated. Using the MIRA data, every spike-specific TCR was mapped to the spike region that the TCR reacted to and assigned to either a CD4 or a CD8 class. Log10-transformed breadth and depth values were compared by one-way ANOVA with Sidak's multiple comparisons tests. Here the immuneACCESS table is served through TCRdb, limited to in-frame sequences with V and J called. Missing clones are a known gap in these copies; in checked studies unresolved V genes cover under half, and the rest lacks a known reason. V and J calls and clone size come straight from that table; D and trimming were deduced from the DNA. This sample holds approximately 190,000 clones; roughly 93% were observed only once. 0.99% of the sample goes to the ten largest clones.

On the study overall, not on this receptor specifically: The 56-69-year group was small, and its depth increase did not reach significance, likely because of low power. CD4 TCRs associated with the vaccine covered the entire spike protein, and the dominant responses were in regions 160-218 and 743-854. Because no day 14 peak-response samples were available, repertoires were characterized only after the peak T cell response. After two AZD1222 doses, spike-specific TCR breadth and depth were significantly higher than at day 0 and than in MenACWY recipients. Conclusions about previously exposed vaccinees are limited, since just six AZD1222 recipients were seropositive for SARS-CoV-2 at baseline. Participants were mostly white British, with more females than males. The authors suggested clonal diversity may have been underestimated. Reportedly, close to half of the unique spike-specific TCRs recognized epitopes lying outside the regions that are mutated in the B.1.351 and B.1.1.7 variants.

Deletion took 6 bases off V and 8 bases off J, with a span of 13 bases between the germline ends. The CDR1 and CDR2 encoded by the germline V gene are MDHEN and SYDVKM. The CDR3 holds 12 amino acids from the cysteine to the phenylalanine. The DNA shown is the 36-base CDR3, in frame from base 1. The time point tag for this specimen amounts to: baseline before first vaccination. Samples from vaccinated people were obtained from the UK trials COV001 and COV002, which included a single-blind randomized controlled phase 2/3 trial of AZD1222 (ChAdOx1 nCoV-19) in healthy adults. For TCRbeta chain sequencing, PBMC samples were collected from trial participants at day 0 and at day 28 after the second dose.

The chain uses TRBV28 and TRBJ1-2; the D segment could be TRBD1, given 5 matching bases. The source material was peripheral blood, sampled on day 0 of AZD1222 vaccination. The source is an adult in good health. The nucleotide sequence reads TGTGCCAGCAGGCCTGCTGGGGGGGGCTACACCTTC. Its protein is CASRPAGGGYTF.